The rows below give T cell receptor beta chains drawn from one sample of a study of blood T cell repertoires in COVID-19. Method: immunoSEQ multiplex PCR; TCRdb's copy keeps in-frame clones and lacks some. The table records 60,000 or so clones, around 91% of them present only once. The sequencing sample was made of peripheral blood. Receptors were obtained from a woman aged 60 to 75 with active COVID-19. Both conserved end residues are part of each CDR3. D genes are given only for firm matches. For some rows the clone size is stated as once, few or many, or as a class when expanded; others skip it.

j_call: TRBJ1-2
d_call: NA
clone_size: NA
v_call: TRBV18
cdr3_aa: CASSPQGRGYGYTF
cdr3_nt: TGTGCCAGCTCACCACAGGGTAGGGGCTATGGCTACACCTTC

j_call: TRBJ2-7
d_call: TRBD1
clone_size: NA
v_call: TRBV5-1
cdr3_aa: CASSLADRGREQYF
cdr3_nt: TGCGCCAGCAGCTTGGCCGACAGGGGGCGAGAGCAGTACTTC

j_call: TRBJ1-6
d_call: NA
clone_size: NA
v_call: TRBV7-3
cdr3_aa: CASSLGAGRESPLHF
cdr3_nt: TGTGCCAGCAGCTTAGGGGCTGGGAGGGAGTCACCCCTCCACTTT

j_call: TRBJ1-1
d_call: NA
clone_size: NA
v_call: TRBV19
cdr3_aa: CASSSRVSEAFF
cdr3_nt: TGTGCCAGTAGTAGCAGGGTCTCTGAAGCTTTCTTT

j_call: TRBJ1-2
d_call: NA
clone_size: NA
v_call: TRBV2
cdr3_aa: CASSELAGEKYGYTF
cdr3_nt: TGTGCCAGCAGTGAGCTGGCAGGGGAGAAATATGGCTACACCTTC

j_call: TRBJ1-4
d_call: TRBD1
clone_size: NA
v_call: TRBV4-1
cdr3_aa: CASSPGGQGETGEKLFF
cdr3_nt: TGCGCCAGCAGCCCGGGGGGACAGGGGGAGACCGGCGAAAAACTGTTTTTT

j_call: TRBJ2-7
d_call: TRBD1
clone_size: NA
v_call: TRBV7-6
cdr3_aa: CASSLRDRGDEQYF
cdr3_nt: TGTGCCAGCAGCTTAAGGGACAGGGGTGACGAGCAGTACTTC

j_call: TRBJ2-7
d_call: TRBD1
clone_size: NA
v_call: TRBV12-5
cdr3_aa: CASGPGTGWYEQYF
cdr3_nt: TGTGCTAGTGGCCCCGGGACAGGGTGGTACGAGCAGTACTTC

j_call: TRBJ2-1
d_call: TRBD2
clone_size: NA
v_call: TRBV5-8
cdr3_aa: CASSPPSGGYNEQFF
cdr3_nt: TGTGCCAGCAGCCCACCTAGCGGGGGCTACAATGAGCAGTTCTTC

j_call: TRBJ1-2
d_call: NA
clone_size: NA
v_call: TRBV7-9
cdr3_aa: CASESTGGYTF
cdr3_nt: TGTGCCAGCGAAAGTACCGGTGGCTACACCTTC

j_call: TRBJ1-2
d_call: TRBD1
clone_size: once
v_call: TRBV6-5
cdr3_aa: CASRTGGNDYGYTF
cdr3_nt: TGTGCCAGCCGGACAGGGGGCAATGACTATGGCTACACCTTC

j_call: TRBJ2-3
d_call: NA
clone_size: NA
v_call: TRBV9
cdr3_aa: CASSAGPGVAGSTDTQYF
cdr3_nt: TGTGCCAGCAGCGCGGGCCCTGGGGTGGCGGGCAGCACAGATACGCAGTATTTT

j_call: TRBJ2-3
d_call: NA
clone_size: once
v_call: TRBV5-1
cdr3_aa: CASSLGQDTQYF
cdr3_nt: TGCGCCAGCAGCTTGGGTCAGGATACGCAGTATTTT

j_call: TRBJ1-2
d_call: TRBD1
clone_size: NA
v_call: TRBV3-1/TRBV3-2
cdr3_aa: CASSQARGHNYGYTF
cdr3_nt: TGTGCCAGCAGCCAAGCCAGGGGGCATAACTATGGCTACACCTTC

j_call: TRBJ2-7
d_call: NA
clone_size: NA
v_call: TRBV5-5
cdr3_aa: CASTQGPERGEQYF
cdr3_nt: TGTGCCAGCACCCAAGGCCCTGAACGGGGCGAGCAGTACTTC

j_call: TRBJ1-6
d_call: NA
clone_size: NA
v_call: TRBV7-2
cdr3_aa: CASSFSVGRGNSPLHF
cdr3_nt: TGTGCCAGCAGCTTTAGTGTTGGACGGGGTAATTCACCCCTCCACTTT

j_call: TRBJ1-2
d_call: TRBD1
clone_size: NA
v_call: TRBV6-5
cdr3_aa: CASRTRTGIYGYTF
cdr3_nt: TGTGCCAGCAGAACCCGGACAGGGATCTATGGCTACACCTTC

j_call: TRBJ1-2
d_call: NA
clone_size: once
v_call: TRBV29-1
cdr3_aa: CSVSTATNYGYTF
cdr3_nt: TGCAGCGTTTCGACAGCTACAAACTATGGCTACACCTTC

j_call: TRBJ1-2
d_call: NA
clone_size: NA
v_call: TRBV6-2/TRBV6-3
cdr3_aa: CASSLQMGDYGYTF
cdr3_nt: TGTGCCAGCAGCCTCCAAATGGGCGACTATGGCTACACCTTC

j_call: TRBJ2-2
d_call: NA
clone_size: NA
v_call: TRBV25-1
cdr3_aa: CASSAIGELFF
cdr3_nt: TGTGCCAGCAGTGCAATCGGGGAGCTGTTTTTT

j_call: TRBJ2-3
d_call: TRBD1
clone_size: NA
v_call: TRBV11-1
cdr3_aa: CASSLLTGSTDTQYF
cdr3_nt: TGTGCCAGCAGCTTGCTGACAGGGAGCACAGATACGCAGTATTTT

j_call: TRBJ2-6
d_call: NA
clone_size: NA
v_call: TRBV6-5
cdr3_aa: CATGSDGANVLTF
cdr3_nt: TGTGCCACCGGGTCTGATGGGGCCAACGTCCTGACTTTC

j_call: TRBJ2-1
d_call: TRBD2
clone_size: NA
v_call: TRBV5-1
cdr3_aa: CASSPDGGALGEQFF
cdr3_nt: TGCGCCAGCAGCCCGGACGGGGGGGCCTTGGGTGAGCAGTTCTTC

j_call: TRBJ1-4
d_call: NA
clone_size: NA
v_call: TRBV9
cdr3_aa: CASAPGLRLLNEKLFF
cdr3_nt: TGTGCCAGCGCCCCGGGACTGCGCCTACTTAATGAAAAACTGTTTTTT

j_call: TRBJ1-2
d_call: TRBD1
clone_size: NA
v_call: TRBV4-1
cdr3_aa: CASSQPVDRVGGYTF
cdr3_nt: TGCGCCAGCAGCCAACCAGTCGACAGGGTTGGTGGCTACACCTTC

j_call: TRBJ1-5
d_call: NA
clone_size: once
v_call: TRBV6-5
cdr3_aa: CASSREENQPQHF
cdr3_nt: TGTGCCAGCAGTCGGGAGGAAAATCAGCCCCAGCATTTT

j_call: TRBJ2-7
d_call: TRBD1
clone_size: once
v_call: TRBV27
cdr3_aa: CASSPYRGRNSYEQYF
cdr3_nt: TGTGCCAGCAGCCCTTATAGGGGGCGGAATTCCTACGAGCAGTACTTC

j_call: TRBJ2-7
d_call: TRBD2
clone_size: NA
v_call: TRBV7-3
cdr3_aa: CASSPGLAGGPTYEQYF
cdr3_nt: TGTGCCAGCAGCCCAGGACTAGCGGGGGGTCCCACCTACGAGCAGTACTTC

j_call: TRBJ2-7
d_call: TRBD1
clone_size: NA
v_call: TRBV10-3
cdr3_aa: CAITPLRGLEQYF
cdr3_nt: TGTGCCATCACCCCCTTGAGGGGGCTCGAGCAGTACTTC

j_call: TRBJ2-5
d_call: TRBD2
clone_size: once
v_call: TRBV27
cdr3_aa: CASSPSGVALTQYF
cdr3_nt: TGTGCCAGCAGTCCCAGCGGGGTAGCATTGACCCAGTACTTC

j_call: TRBJ2-3
d_call: NA
clone_size: NA
v_call: TRBV25-1
cdr3_aa: CASSEQRGTDTQYF
cdr3_nt: TGTGCCAGCAGTGAGCAAAGGGGGACAGATACGCAGTATTTT

j_call: TRBJ1-1
d_call: TRBD1
clone_size: NA
v_call: TRBV2
cdr3_aa: CASSYTGGGTEAFF
cdr3_nt: TGTGCCAGCAGTTATACAGGGGGCGGAACTGAAGCTTTCTTT

j_call: TRBJ2-2
d_call: TRBD1
clone_size: NA
v_call: TRBV5-1
cdr3_aa: CASSFDGTAGELFF
cdr3_nt: TGCGCCAGCAGCTTTGATGGGACAGCGGGGGAGCTGTTTTTT

j_call: TRBJ2-2
d_call: NA
clone_size: NA
v_call: TRBV19
cdr3_aa: CASSYLGSGELFF
cdr3_nt: TGTGCCAGTAGTTACCTAGGAAGCGGGGAGCTGTTTTTT

j_call: TRBJ1-2
d_call: NA
clone_size: NA
v_call: TRBV18
cdr3_aa: CASSPGMEHGYTF
cdr3_nt: TGTGCCAGCTCACCGGGTATGGAGCATGGCTACACCTTC

j_call: TRBJ2-3
d_call: NA
clone_size: NA
v_call: TRBV4-1
cdr3_aa: CASSQDSLPVDTQYF
cdr3_nt: TGCGCCAGCAGCCAAGATAGCCTGCCTGTGGATACGCAGTATTTT

j_call: TRBJ1-5
d_call: TRBD1
clone_size: NA
v_call: TRBV6-1
cdr3_aa: CASSEAPGGGQPQHF
cdr3_nt: TGTGCCAGCAGTGAAGCGCCAGGGGGTGGTCAGCCCCAGCATTTT